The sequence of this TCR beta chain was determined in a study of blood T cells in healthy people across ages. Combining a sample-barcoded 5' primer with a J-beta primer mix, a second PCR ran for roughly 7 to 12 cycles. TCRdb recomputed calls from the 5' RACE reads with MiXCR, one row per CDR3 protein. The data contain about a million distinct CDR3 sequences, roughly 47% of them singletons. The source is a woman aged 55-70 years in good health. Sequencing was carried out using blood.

The CDR3, as DNA: TGTGCCAGCAGCAAAAGGGGGGATCCTCGAGAGACCCAGTACTTC. The encoded protein is CASSKRGDPRETQYF. The V and J genes are TRBV6-1 and TRBJ2-5, with D possibly called TRBD1 or TRBD2 (6 bases each). Trimming shortened V by 6 bases and J by 4 bases, and 18 bases separated the two germline ends. Germline V CDR1 and CDR2: MNHNS, SASEGT. This CDR3 region has 15 residues.